This T cell receptor (beta chain) stems from a study of control samples from healthy donors and cancer patients. The CDR3 extends over 15 amino acids. V lost 7 bases to trimming and J lost 7 bases, with 17 bases between them. Germline CDR1 and CDR2: MNHEY and SVGAGI. Clones were sequenced by immunoSEQ multiplex PCR, and TCRdb holds only the in-frame ones, with some missing. The top ten clones hold 40% of a sample with approximately 54,000 clones, around nine tenths of them seen once. This chain connects TRBV6-5 to TRBJ1-6, with a weak D call TRBD1 (6 bases). The receptor was isolated from a man aged 50-60 years with head and neck cancer. The sequenced sample consisted of PBMCs. Here the CDR3 reads CASTGGGKPNSPLHF. The CDR3 nucleotides are TGTGCCAGCACCGGGGGGGGCAAGCCAAATTCACCCCTCCACTTT.